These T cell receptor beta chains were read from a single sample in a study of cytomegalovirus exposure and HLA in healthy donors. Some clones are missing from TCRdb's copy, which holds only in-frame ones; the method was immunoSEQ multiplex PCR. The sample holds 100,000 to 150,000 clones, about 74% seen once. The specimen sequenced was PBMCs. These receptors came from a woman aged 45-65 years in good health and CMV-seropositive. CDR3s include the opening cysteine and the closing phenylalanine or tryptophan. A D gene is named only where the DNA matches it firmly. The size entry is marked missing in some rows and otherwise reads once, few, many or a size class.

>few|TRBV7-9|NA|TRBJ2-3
TGTGCCAGCAGCCCCACCACGGGAGTCGTAGATACGCAGTATTTT
CASSPTTGVVDTQYF
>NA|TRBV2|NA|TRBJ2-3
TGTGCCAGCAGTGAAGCGGGGCTCTCTAGCACAGATACGCAGTATTTT
CASSEAGLSSTDTQYF
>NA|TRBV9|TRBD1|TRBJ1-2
TGTGCCAGCAGCGTAGAACAGGGGGTTAACTATGGCTACACCTTC
CASSVEQGVNYGYTF
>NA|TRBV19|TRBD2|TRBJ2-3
TGTGCCAGTAGTACGCCGGGACTAGTCCTTGGCACAGATACGCAGTATTTT
CASSTPGLVLGTDTQYF
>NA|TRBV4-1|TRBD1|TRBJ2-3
TGCGCCAGCAGCCCAGGACAGGGCACTATCGGTTCAGATACGCAGTATTTT
CASSPGQGTIGSDTQYF
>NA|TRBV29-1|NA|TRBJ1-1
TGCAGCGTTGTAGTCGGGGTCACTGAAGCTTTCTTT
CSVVVGVTEAFF
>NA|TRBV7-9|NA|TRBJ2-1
TGTGCCAGCAGCCGGCCCCCTAGAGGCGATGAGCAGTTCTTC
CASSRPPRGDEQFF
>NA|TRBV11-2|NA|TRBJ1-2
TGTGCCAGCAGCTTAGAACAGTTAGGCTACACCTTC
CASSLEQLGYTF
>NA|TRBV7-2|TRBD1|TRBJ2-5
TGTGCCAGCAGCCTGACAGGGCCGGAGACCCAGTACTTC
CASSLTGPETQYF
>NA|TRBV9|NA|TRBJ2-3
TGTGCCAGCAGCGTAGGTATAGAGATAGTTCCCACAGATACGCAGTATTTT
CASSVGIEIVPTDTQYF
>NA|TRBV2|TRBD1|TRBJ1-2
TGTGCCAGCAAGCCGACAGGGGGCTTCTATGGCTACACCTTC
CASKPTGGFYGYTF
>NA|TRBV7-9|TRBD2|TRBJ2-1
TGTGCCAGCAGCCCCCTACTAGCGGGGGGTTACAATGAGCAGTTCTTC
CASSPLLAGGYNEQFF
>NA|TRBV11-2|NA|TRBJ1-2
TGTGCCAGCAGCTTAAGTTCGGGAGCATGGGGCTACACCTTC
CASSLSSGAWGYTF
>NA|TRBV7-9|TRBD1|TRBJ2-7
TGTGCCAGCAGCTCCGGGACAGACTCCTACGAGCAGTACTTC
CASSSGTDSYEQYF
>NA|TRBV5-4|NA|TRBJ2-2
TGTGCCAGCAGCTTAGGAGGGTCTATTGCTGGGGAGCTGTTTTTT
CASSLGGSIAGELFF